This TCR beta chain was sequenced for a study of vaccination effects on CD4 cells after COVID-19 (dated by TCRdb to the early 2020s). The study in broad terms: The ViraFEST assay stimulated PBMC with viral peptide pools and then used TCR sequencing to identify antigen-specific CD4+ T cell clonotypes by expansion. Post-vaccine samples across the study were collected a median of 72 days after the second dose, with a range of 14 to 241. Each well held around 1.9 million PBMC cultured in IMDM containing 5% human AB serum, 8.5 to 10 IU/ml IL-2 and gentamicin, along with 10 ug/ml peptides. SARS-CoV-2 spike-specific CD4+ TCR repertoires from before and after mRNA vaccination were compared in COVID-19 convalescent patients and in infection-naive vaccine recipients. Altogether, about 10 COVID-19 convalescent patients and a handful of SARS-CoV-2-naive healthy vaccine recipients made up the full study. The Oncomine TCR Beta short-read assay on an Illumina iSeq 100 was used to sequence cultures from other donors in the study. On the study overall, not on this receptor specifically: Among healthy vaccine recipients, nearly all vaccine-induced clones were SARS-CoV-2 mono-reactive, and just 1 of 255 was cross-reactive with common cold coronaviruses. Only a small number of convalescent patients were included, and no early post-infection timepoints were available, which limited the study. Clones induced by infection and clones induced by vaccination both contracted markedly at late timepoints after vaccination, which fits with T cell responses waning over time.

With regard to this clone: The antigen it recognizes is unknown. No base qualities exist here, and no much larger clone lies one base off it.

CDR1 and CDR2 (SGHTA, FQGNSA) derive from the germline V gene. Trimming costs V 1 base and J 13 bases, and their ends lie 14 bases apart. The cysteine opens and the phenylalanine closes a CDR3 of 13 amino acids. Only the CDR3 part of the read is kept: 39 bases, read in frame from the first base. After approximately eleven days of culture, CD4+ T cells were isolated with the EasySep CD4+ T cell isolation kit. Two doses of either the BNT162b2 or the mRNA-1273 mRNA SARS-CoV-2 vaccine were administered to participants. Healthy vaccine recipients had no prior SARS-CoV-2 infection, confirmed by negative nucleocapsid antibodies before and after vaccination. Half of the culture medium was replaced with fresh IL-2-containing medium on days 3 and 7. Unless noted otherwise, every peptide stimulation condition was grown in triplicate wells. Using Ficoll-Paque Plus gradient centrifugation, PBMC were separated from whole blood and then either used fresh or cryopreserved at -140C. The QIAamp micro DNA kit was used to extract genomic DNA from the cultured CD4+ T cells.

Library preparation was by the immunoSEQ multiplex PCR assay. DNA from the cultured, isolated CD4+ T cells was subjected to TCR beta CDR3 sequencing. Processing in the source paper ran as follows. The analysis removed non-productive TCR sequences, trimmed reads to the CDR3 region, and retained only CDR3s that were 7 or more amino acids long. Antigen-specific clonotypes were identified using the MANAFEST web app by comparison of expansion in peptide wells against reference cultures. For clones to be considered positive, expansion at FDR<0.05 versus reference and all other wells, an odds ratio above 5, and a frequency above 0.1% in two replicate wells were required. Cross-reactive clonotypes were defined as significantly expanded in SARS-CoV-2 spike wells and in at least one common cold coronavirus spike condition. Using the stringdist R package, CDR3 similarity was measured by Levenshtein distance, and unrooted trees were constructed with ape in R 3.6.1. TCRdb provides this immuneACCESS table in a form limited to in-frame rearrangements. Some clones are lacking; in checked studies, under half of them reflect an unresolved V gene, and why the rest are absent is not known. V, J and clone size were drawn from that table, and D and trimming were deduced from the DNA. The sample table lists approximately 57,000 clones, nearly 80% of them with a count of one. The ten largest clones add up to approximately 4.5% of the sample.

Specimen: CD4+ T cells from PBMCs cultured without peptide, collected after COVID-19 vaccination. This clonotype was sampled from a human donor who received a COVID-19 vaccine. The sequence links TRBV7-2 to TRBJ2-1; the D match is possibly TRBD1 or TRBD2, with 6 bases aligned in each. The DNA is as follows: TGTGCCAGCAGCTTAGAGGGGGGACTCACCCAGTTCTTC. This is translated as CASSLEGGLTQFF.